This T cell receptor (beta chain) is from a study of T cells in Graves' hyperthyroidism and ophthalmopathy. There are many counts of this clonotype. The CDR3 runs 18 residues. From germline, CDR1 is MNHNS and CDR2 SASEGT. The V gene end was trimmed by 6 bases and the J gene end by 5 bases; junction bases not matched to a gene: 18. What was amplified from RNA transcripts were TCR beta CDR3 regions. RT-PCR in the first round (using the HTBI primer set) targeted the TCR CDR3. MiXCR was run by TCRdb on the multiplex PCR reads, yielding one entry per CDR3 protein. The table records 200,000 to 250,000 distinct CDR3 sequences, around 16% of them present only once.

This chain connects TRBV6-1 to TRBJ2-1; the match to TRBD2 covers 8 bases. This receptor was identified in a woman aged 45-65 years with Graves' hyperthyroidism. Specimen: blood. Written as DNA, the CDR3 is TGTGCCAGCAGCACGATGGGGAGCGGGAGATTACTAAACAATGAGCAGTTCTTC. This gives the protein CASSTMGSGRLLNNEQFF.